A single sample is the source of the 18 T cell receptor beta chains below, sequenced in a study of CD8+ T cells in alopecia areata. Sequencing used cDNA as its template, made by extracting RNA and reverse transcribing it. Assay used: immunoSEQ multiplex PCR; TCRdb lists only in-frame clones, some missing. The table records 150,000 to 200,000 clones, over 55% of them present only once. Treatment of the sample: oral pan-JAK inhibitor, 5-10 mg twice daily. Sequencing was performed on CD4+ T cells sorted from blood, taken at week 24, from a patient treated with tofacitinib. The receptors shown here come from a human donor with alopecia areata.

A few counts support this clone. The chain combines TRBV29-1 with TRBJ2-5; 7 positions agree with TRBD2. The CDR3 extends over 13 amino acids. Germline CDR1 SQVTM, CDR2 ANQGSEA. V shed 6 bases, J shed 4 bases, and the junction held 8 bases outside the gene matches. The CDR3 DNA reads as TGCAGCGTACAGGCCCCGGGGGGAGAGACCCAGTACTTC. This codes for CSVQAPGGETQYF. Drawing the rest from reference TRBV29-1 and TRBJ2-5, the complete variable domain is SAVISQKPSRDICQRGTSLTIQCQVDSQVTMMFWYRQQPGQSLTLIATANQGSEATYESGFVIDKFPISRPNLTFSTLTVSNMSPEDSSIYLCSVQAPGGETQYFGPGTRLLVL.

The chain joins TRBV7-8 to TRBJ1-3; D is ambiguous. The CDR3 length is 15 residues. Germline V lookup: CDR1 SGHVS, CDR2 FQNEAQ. Trimming took 5 bases from V and 4 from J, leaving 15 bases between them. This chain's CDR3 is CASSPVRAQGNTIYF. DNA of the CDR3: TGTGCCAGCAGCCCCGTCCGGGCACAGGGAAACACCATATATTTT.

J is TRBJ2-5 and V is TRBV10-2, with 12 bases identical to TRBD2. This CDR3 spans 16 amino acids. Germline CDR1 WSHSY, CDR2 SAAADI. V lost 6 bases and J lost 1; bases outside the gene matches: 6. The DNA for the CDR3 is TGCGCCAGCAGCCCCCGACTAGCGGGGGCCCAAGAGACCCAGTACTTC. It is translated as CASSPRLAGAQETQYF.

CDR3 bases: TGCGCCACCCAAGGACAGGGAAGAAGGTCTGGGGCCAACGTCCTGACTTTC. This encodes CATQGQGRRSGANVLTF. The J gene is TRBJ2-6, the V gene TRBV10-2; 8 nucleotides align to TRBD1. This CDR3 region has 17 residues. After removal of 10 bases from V and 1 base from J, the junction contained 12 bases not matched to a gene. The germline V gene has CDR1 WSHSY and CDR2 SAAADI.

This clone came up a few times. The rearrangement joins TRBV18 to TRBJ1-2; no clear D. CDR3 length equals 15 residues. Germline V gene data show CDR1 as KGHSH and CDR2 as LQKENI. The germline V and J ends were trimmed by 6 bases and 0 bases, with 14 bases remaining between them. CDR3 sequence: CASSSAREANYGYTF. The DNA for the CDR3 is TGTGCCAGCTCGAGTGCGCGGGAGGCTAACTATGGCTACACCTTC.

This clone was picked up a small number of times. V gene TRBV2 combines with J gene TRBJ1-4, with D tentatively TRBD1 (6 bases). Trimming took off 7 bases at V and 8 bases at J, with 17 bases between the two ends. Germline loops: CDR1 SNHLY, CDR2 FYNNEI. The CDR3 runs 14 residues. In nucleotides, the CDR3 is TGTGCCAGCAAAAAGGCGGAGGGGGAGGAAAAACTGTTTTTT. Its translation: CASKKAEGEEKLFF.

This clone has only a few counts. The V and J genes are TRBV4-3 and TRBJ1-1; D is possibly TRBD1 (6 bases). V was shortened by 1 base and J by 3 bases, with 12 bases between the two germline ends. Per the germline V gene, CDR1 is LGHNA and CDR2 is YSLEER. This CDR3 region has 15 residues. The CDR3 DNA is TGCGCCAGCAGCCAAGCCCAGGACAGATACACTGAAGCTTTCTTT. Translated: CASSQAQDRYTEAFF.

A few counts support this clone. The V and J genes are TRBV30 and TRBJ1-5; TRBD1 agrees at 7 bases. CDR3 length: 15 residues. Per germline, CDR1 GTSNPN and CDR2 SVGIG (reference sequence). V lost 2 bases to trimming and J lost 7 bases; unmatched junction nucleotides: 11. The CDR3 protein is CAWSYSTGVGQPQHF. The CDR3 DNA reads TGTGCCTGGAGTTACTCTACAGGGGTTGGCCAGCCCCAGCATTTT. Full variable domain (rest looked up from reference TRBV30 and TRBJ1-5): SQTIHQWPATLVQPVGSPLSLECTVEGTSNPNLYWYRQAAGRGLQLLFYSVGIGQISSEVPQNLSASRPQDRQFILSSKKLLLSDSGFYLCAWSYSTGVGQPQHFGDGTRLSIL.

DNA of the CDR3: TGCAGCGTTGAATTACAGATGAACACTGAAGCTTTCTTT. Its protein product is CSVELQMNTEAFF. The V gene is TRBV29-1, the J gene TRBJ1-1, with D uncertain. Germline V CDR1 and CDR2: SQVTM, ANQGSEA. Between the trimmed V and J ends, which lost 2 bases and 0 bases, there was a span of 7 bases. The CDR3 length is 13 residues.

The rearrangement joins TRBV6-1 to TRBJ2-3, with D uncertain. With 1 base removed from V and 4 bases from J, the gap between germline ends came to 6 bases. Germline CDR1 MNHNS, CDR2 SASEGT. The CDR3 sequence is 13 residues long. Here the CDR3 reads CASSEVGSDTQYF. CDR3 sequence (DNA): TGTGCCAGCAGTGAAGTAGGCTCAGATACGCAGTATTTT.

This chain links TRBV30 with TRBJ1-1, with D perhaps TRBD1 (6 bases). The CDR3 is 13 residues long. The V gene's germline CDR1 is GTSNPN and CDR2 SVGIG (reference sequence). The V end was cut by 6 bases, the J end by 1 base, with 12 bases between. For the CDR3, the DNA is TGTGCCTGTGGGGGGCTGGGGAACACTGAAGCTTTCTTT. This gives the protein CACGGLGNTEAFF.

J is TRBJ2-5 and V is TRBV5-1; 13 bases match TRBD2. V trimming: 5 bases; J trimming: 3 bases; junction bases outside the gene matches: 4. Per the germline V gene, CDR1 is SGHRS and CDR2 is YFSETQ. This CDR3 is 15 amino acids long. Written as DNA, the CDR3 is TGCGCCAGCAGGGCGGGACTAGCGGGGAAAGAGACCCAGTACTTC. Protein: CASRAGLAGKETQYF.

The chain recombines TRBV29-1 with TRBJ2-7, with D unclear. The ends were cut back, 4 bases at V and 0 bases at J, with 7 bases in the middle. This CDR3 has 12 amino acids. Per the germline V gene, CDR1 is SQVTM and CDR2 is ANQGSEA. The CDR3 region has the DNA TGCAGCGTTGGAACGGACTCCTACGAGCAGTACTTC. It specifies CSVGTDSYEQYF.

This sequence joins TRBV6-6 and TRBJ2-3, with TRBD2 identical over 7 bases. J was trimmed by 0 bases and V by 11 bases; bases with no gene match: 11. CDR1 and CDR2 from the germline V gene are MNHNY and SVGAGI (reference sequence). The CDR3 contains 15 residues. CDR3 in amino acids: CAVRGGRGSTDTQYF. The CDR3 coding sequence is TGTGCCGTCCGCGGCGGGCGGGGGAGCACAGATACGCAGTATTTT.

The chain combines TRBV5-1 with TRBJ1-1; D is unclear. Germline CDR1 and CDR2: SGHRS and YFSETQ. Trimming shortened V by 0 bases and J by 4 bases, and 16 bases separated the two germline ends. CDR3 length: 16 residues. CDR3 in amino acids: CASSLAGSMEGTEAFF. The DNA for the CDR3 is TGCGCCAGCAGCTTGGCCGGTTCAATGGAGGGCACTGAAGCTTTCTTT.

The rearrangement links TRBV6-5 to TRBJ2-1; 8 positions agree with TRBD2. Germline loops: CDR1 MNHEY, CDR2 SVGAGI. There are 14 residues in the CDR3. With V trimmed by 5 bases and J by 6 bases, 6 bases remained unmatched. In nucleotides, the CDR3 is TGTGCCAGCAGTCCACGGGGGGGGCTCAATGAGCAGTTCTTC. The encoded protein is CASSPRGGLNEQFF.

J is TRBJ2-5 and V is TRBV2; a possible D gene is TRBD1 (5 bases). With 10 bases removed from V and 3 bases from J, the gap between germline ends came to 12 bases. The CDR3 has 12 residues. In germline, CDR1 is SNHLY, CDR2 FYNNEI. CDR3 bases: TGTGCCATCCTGACAGAGGAAGAGACCCAGTACTTC. Translating it yields CAILTEEETQYF.

The genes are TRBV30 and TRBJ2-4; 10 positions agree with TRBD1. The CDR3 contains 15 residues. Trimming cost V 0 bases and J 13 bases; bases outside gene matches: 12. Germline CDR1 GTSNPN, CDR2 SVGIG (reference sequence). The CDR3 nucleotides are TGTGCCTGGAGTGTACAGGGACAGGGGTTTGTAGGACAGTACTTC. This gives the protein CAWSVQGQGFVGQYF.